Listed below are T cell receptor beta chains from one sample, sequenced in a study of T cells expressing NK-cell markers. One entry per CDR3 protein, without DNA, is what TCRdb gives after re-calling the 5' RACE reads. Its table records 200,000 to 300,000 distinct CDR3 sequences. Sequencing was carried out using blood T cells: a sorted CD56 or NKG2C T cell subset, CD4+ or CD8+ T cells, or bulk PBMC T cells (not recorded which). The source of these receptors is a woman between 18 and 75 years old in good health. Each CDR3 is given with its conserved first and last residue.

v_gene: TRBV12-3/TRBV12-4; j_gene: TRBJ2-2; CDR3aa: CASSLHTGVNTGELFF
v_gene: TRBV7-6; j_gene: TRBJ2-2; CDR3aa: CASSDGTVVIGNTGELFF
v_gene: TRBV4-2; j_gene: TRBJ1-2; CDR3aa: CASSQDRDRQSYGYTF
v_gene: TRBV20-1; j_gene: TRBJ2-7; CDR3aa: CSAWGQRTIRTPGEQYF
v_gene: TRBV28; j_gene: TRBJ2-7; CDR3aa: CASSTGPPRREQYF
v_gene: TRBV6-1; j_gene: TRBJ1-2; CDR3aa: CASSRGLTISNYGYTF
v_gene: TRBV5-6; j_gene: TRBJ1-6; CDR3aa: CASRRQGWNSPLHF
v_gene: TRBV21-1; j_gene: TRBJ2-2; CDR3aa: CASSKVMNTGELFF
v_gene: TRBV28; j_gene: TRBJ2-3; CDR3aa: CASSLSPLLGGTDTQYF
v_gene: TRBV9; j_gene: TRBJ2-3; CDR3aa: CASSRLAGGDTQYF
v_gene: TRBV5-1; j_gene: TRBJ2-1; CDR3aa: CASSLAFAGSSYNEQFF
v_gene: TRBV12-3/TRBV12-4; j_gene: TRBJ2-3; CDR3aa: CASSFGGSGDTQYF
v_gene: TRBV7-2; j_gene: TRBJ2-3; CDR3aa: CASSFSGLADTQYF
v_gene: TRBV20-1; j_gene: TRBJ2-1; CDR3aa: CSATSGRNHEQFF
v_gene: TRBV9; j_gene: TRBJ2-2; CDR3aa: CASSARGAQGGELFF
v_gene: TRBV11-2; j_gene: TRBJ2-1; CDR3aa: CASSFGLAGQSSYNEQFF
v_gene: TRBV20-1; j_gene: TRBJ2-1; CDR3aa: CSARDRTPYNEQFF
v_gene: TRBV6-5; j_gene: TRBJ1-3; CDR3aa: CASSSADTPGDTIYF
v_gene: TRBV4-2; j_gene: TRBJ2-2; CDR3aa: CASSQGRGGDTGELFF
v_gene: TRBV6-1; j_gene: TRBJ1-1; CDR3aa: CASSDHSGNTEAFF
v_gene: TRBV12-3/TRBV12-4; j_gene: TRBJ2-4; CDR3aa: CASSHNYFQYF
v_gene: TRBV2; j_gene: TRBJ2-1; CDR3aa: CASSVEWNEQFF
v_gene: TRBV19; j_gene: TRBJ2-1; CDR3aa: CASSTWGGGRNEQFF
v_gene: TRBV7-8; j_gene: TRBJ2-1; CDR3aa: CASRWASSEQFF
v_gene: TRBV14; j_gene: TRBJ2-7; CDR3aa: CASSQQGYEQYF
v_gene: TRBV5-8; j_gene: TRBJ2-4; CDR3aa: CASSFRKNIQYF
v_gene: TRBV5-8; j_gene: TRBJ2-2; CDR3aa: CASSKQGLNTGELFF
v_gene: TRBV20-1; j_gene: TRBJ2-7; CDR3aa: CSAPKPSGSSYEQYF